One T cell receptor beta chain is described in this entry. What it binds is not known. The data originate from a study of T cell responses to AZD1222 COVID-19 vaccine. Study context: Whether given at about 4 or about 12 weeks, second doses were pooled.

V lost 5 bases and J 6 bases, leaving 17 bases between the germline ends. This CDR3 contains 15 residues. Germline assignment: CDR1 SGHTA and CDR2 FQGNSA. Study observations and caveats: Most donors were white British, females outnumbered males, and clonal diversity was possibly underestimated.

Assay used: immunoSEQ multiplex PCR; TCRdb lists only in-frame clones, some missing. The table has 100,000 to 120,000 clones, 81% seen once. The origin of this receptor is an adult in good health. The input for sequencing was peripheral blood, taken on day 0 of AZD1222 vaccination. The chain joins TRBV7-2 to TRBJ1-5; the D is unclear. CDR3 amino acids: CASSPGGRDGQPQHF. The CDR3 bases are TGTGCCAGCAGCCCCGGTGGGCGGGATGGTCAGCCCCAGCATTTT.